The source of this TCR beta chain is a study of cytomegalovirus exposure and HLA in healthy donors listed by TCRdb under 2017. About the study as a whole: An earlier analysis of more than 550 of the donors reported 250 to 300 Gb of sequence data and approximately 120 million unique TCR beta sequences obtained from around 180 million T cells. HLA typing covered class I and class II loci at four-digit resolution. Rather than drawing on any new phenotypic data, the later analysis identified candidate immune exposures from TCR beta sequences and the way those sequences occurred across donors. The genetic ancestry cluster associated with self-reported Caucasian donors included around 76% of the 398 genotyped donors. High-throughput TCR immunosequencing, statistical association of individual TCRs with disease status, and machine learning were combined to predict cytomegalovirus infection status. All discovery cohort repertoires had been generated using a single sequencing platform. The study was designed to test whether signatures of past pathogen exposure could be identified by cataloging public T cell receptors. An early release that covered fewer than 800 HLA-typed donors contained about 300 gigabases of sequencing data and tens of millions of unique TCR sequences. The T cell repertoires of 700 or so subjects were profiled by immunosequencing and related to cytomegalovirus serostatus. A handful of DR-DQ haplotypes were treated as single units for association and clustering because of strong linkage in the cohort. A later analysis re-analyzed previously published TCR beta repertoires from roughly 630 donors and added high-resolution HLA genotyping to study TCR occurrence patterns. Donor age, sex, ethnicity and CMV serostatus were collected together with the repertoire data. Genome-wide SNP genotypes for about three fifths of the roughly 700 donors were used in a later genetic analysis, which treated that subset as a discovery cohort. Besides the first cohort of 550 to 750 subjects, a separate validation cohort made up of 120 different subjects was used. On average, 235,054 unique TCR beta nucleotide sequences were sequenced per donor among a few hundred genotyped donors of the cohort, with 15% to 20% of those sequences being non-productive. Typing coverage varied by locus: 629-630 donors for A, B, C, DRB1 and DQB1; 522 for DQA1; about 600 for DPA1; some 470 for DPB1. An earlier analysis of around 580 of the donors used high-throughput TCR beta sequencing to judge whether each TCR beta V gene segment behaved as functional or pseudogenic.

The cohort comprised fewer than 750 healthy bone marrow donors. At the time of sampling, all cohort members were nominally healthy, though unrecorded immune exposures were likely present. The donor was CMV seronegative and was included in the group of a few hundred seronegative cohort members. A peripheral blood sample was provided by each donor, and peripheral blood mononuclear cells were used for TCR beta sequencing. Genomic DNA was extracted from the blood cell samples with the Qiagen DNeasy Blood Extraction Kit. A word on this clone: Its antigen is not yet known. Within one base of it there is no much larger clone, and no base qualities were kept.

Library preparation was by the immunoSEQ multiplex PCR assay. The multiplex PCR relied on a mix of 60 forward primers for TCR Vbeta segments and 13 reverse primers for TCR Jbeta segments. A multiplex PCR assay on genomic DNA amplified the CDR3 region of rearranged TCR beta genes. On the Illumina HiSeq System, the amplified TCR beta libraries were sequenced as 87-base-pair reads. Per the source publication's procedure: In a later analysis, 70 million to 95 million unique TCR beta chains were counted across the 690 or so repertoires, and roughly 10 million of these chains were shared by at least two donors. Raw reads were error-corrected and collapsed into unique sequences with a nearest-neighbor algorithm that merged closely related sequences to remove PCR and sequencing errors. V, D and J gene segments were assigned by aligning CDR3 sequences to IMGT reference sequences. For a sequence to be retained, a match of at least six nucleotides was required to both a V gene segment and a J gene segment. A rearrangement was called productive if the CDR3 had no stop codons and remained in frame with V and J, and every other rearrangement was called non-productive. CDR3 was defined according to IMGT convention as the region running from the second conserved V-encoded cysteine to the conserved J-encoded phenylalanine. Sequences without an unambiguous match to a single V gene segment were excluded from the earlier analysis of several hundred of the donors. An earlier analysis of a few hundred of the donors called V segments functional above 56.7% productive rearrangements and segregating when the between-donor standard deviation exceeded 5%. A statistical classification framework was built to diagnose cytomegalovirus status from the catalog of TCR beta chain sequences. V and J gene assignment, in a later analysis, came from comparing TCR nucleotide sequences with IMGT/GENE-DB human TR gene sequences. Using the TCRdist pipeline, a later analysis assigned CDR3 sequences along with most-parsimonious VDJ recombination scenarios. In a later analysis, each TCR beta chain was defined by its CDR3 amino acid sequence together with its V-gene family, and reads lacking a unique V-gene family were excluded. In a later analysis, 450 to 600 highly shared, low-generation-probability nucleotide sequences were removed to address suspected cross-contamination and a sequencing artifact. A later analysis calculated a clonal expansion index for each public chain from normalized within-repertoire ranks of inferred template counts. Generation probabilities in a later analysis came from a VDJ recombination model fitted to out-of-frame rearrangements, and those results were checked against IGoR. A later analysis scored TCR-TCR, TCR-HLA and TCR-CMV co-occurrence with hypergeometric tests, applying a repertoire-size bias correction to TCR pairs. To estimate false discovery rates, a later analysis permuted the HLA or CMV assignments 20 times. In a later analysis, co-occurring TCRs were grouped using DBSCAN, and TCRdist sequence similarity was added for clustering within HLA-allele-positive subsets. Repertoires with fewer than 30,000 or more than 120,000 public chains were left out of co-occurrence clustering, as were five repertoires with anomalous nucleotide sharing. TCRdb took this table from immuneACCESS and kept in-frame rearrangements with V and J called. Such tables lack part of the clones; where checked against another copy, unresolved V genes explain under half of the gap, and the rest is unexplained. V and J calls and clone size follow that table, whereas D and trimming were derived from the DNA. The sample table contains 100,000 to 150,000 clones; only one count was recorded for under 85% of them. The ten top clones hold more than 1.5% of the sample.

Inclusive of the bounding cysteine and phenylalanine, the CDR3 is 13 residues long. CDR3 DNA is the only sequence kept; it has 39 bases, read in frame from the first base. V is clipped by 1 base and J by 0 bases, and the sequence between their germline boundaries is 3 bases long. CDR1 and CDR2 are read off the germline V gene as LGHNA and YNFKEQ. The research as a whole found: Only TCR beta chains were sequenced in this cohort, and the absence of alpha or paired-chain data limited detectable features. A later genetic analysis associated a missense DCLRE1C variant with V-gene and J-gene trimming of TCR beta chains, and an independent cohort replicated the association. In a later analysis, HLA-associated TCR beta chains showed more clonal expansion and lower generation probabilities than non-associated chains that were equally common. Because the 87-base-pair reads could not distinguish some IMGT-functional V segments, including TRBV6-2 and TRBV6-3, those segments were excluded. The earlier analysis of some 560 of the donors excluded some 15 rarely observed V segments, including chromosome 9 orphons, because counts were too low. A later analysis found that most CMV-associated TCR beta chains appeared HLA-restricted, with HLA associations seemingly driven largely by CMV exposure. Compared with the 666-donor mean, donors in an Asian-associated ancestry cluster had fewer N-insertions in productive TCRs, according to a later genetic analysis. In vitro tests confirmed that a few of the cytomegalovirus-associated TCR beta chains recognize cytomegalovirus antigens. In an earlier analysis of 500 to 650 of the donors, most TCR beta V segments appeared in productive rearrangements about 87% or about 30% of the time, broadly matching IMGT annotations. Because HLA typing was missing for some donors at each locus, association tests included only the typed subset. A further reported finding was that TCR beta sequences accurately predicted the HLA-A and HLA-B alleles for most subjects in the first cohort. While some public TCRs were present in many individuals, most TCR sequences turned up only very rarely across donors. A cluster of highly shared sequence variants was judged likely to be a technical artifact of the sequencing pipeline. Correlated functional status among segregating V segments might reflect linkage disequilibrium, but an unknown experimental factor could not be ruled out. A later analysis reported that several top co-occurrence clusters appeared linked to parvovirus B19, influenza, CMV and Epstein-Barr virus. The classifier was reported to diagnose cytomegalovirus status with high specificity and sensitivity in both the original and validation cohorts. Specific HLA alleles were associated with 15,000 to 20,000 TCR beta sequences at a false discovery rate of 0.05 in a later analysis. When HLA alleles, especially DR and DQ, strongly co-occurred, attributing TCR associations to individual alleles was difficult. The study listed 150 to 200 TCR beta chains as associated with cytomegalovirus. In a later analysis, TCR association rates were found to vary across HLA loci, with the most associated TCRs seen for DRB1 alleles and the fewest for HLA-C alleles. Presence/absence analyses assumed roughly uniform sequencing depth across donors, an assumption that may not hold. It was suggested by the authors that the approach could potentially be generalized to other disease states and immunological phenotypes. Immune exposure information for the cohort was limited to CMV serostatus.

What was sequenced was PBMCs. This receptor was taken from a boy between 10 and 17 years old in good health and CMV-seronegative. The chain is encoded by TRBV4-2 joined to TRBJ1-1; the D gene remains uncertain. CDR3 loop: CASSQVMNTEAFF. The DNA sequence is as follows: TGTGCCAGCAGCCAAGTAATGAACACTGAAGCTTTCTTT.